The 3 T cell receptor beta chains reported below all come from one sample, sequenced in a study of cytomegalovirus exposure and HLA in healthy donors. The PCR made use of 60 Vbeta and 13 Jbeta primers. Data came from immunoSEQ multiplex PCR; TCRdb stores just in-frame clones and leaves some out. Among about 170,000 clones listed, around 80% were seen once. Source material: PBMCs. The receptors stem from a woman in her thirties in good health and CMV-seropositive.

V and J are TRBV27 and TRBJ1-2; D remains ambiguous. Per the germline V gene, CDR1 is MNHEY and CDR2 is SMNVEV (reference sequence). The CDR3 covers 14 residues. V was pared by 2 bases and J by 5 bases, with 12 bases between. The CDR3 nucleotides read TGTGCCAGCAGTTTAACATCCAGGTTATATGGCTACACCTTC. Its translation: CASSLTSRLYGYTF.

This clone has only one observation. The V call is TRBV5-1, the J call TRBJ2-3, with 14 bases that match TRBD2. Unmatched junction bases numbered 8, after V lost 3 bases and J lost 2 bases. The CDR3 runs to 18 residues. The germline gives CDR1 SGHRS, CDR2 YFSETQ. This chain's CDR3 is CASSSTSGRASNTDTQYF. CDR3 bases: TGCGCCAGCAGCTCGACTAGCGGGAGGGCCAGTAACACAGATACGCAGTATTTT.

This chain links TRBV27 with TRBJ1-1; 8 bases fit TRBD1. The V gene's germline CDR1 is MNHEY and CDR2 SMNVEV (reference sequence). CDR3 length: 12 residues. Trimming at V came to 6 bases and at J to 6 bases, leaving 3 bases not matched to a gene. The CDR3 sequence is CASSPTGAEAFF. Written as DNA, the CDR3 is TGTGCCAGCAGCCCGACAGGGGCTGAAGCTTTCTTT.